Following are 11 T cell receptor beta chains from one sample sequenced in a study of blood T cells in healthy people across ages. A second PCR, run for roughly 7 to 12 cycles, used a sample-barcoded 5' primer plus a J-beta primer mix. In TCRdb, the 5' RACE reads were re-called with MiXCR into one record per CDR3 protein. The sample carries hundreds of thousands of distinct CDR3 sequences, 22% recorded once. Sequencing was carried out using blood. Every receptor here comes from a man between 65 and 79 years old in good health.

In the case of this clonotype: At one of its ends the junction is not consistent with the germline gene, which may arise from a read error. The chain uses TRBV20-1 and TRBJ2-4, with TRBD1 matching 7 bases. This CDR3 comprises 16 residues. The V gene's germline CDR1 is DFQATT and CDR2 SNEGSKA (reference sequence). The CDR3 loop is CSASWTGRSAKNIQHF. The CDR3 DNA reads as TGCAGTGCTAGCTGGACAGGCCGATCAGCCAAAAACATTCAGCACTTC.

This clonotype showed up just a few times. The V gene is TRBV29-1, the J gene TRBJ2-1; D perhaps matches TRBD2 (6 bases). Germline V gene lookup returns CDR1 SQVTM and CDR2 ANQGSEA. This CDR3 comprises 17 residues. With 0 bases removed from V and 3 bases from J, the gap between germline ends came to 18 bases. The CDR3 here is CSVEEGAELASYNEQFF. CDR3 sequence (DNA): TGCAGCGTTGAAGAGGGCGCGGAACTAGCCAGCTACAATGAGCAGTTCTTC.

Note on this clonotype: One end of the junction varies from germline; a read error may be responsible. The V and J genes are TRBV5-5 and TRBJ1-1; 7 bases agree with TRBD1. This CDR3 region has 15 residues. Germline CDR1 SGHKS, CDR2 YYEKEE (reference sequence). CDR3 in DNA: TGTGCCAGCAGCTTTACGACAGGGTTGAACATTGAAGCTTTCTTT. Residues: CASSFTTGLNIEAFF.

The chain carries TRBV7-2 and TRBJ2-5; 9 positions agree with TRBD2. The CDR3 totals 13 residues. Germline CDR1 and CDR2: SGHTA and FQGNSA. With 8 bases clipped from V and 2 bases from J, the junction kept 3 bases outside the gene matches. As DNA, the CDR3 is TGTGCCAGCCTAGCGGGGAATCAAGAGACCCAGTACTTC. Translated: CASLAGNQETQYF.

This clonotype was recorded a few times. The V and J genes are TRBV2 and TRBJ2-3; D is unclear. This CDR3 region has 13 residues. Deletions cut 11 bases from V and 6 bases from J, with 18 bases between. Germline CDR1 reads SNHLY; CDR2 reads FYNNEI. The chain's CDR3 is CAHTDPLPDTQYF. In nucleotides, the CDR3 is TGTGCCCATACCGACCCCCTTCCGGATACGCAGTATTTT.

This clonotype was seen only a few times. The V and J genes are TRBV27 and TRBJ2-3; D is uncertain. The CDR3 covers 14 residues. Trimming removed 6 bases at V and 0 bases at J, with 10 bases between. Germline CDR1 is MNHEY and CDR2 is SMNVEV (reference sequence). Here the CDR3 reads CASSRQTSTDTQYF. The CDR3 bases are TGTGCCAGCAGCCGACAAACTAGCACAGATACGCAGTATTTT.

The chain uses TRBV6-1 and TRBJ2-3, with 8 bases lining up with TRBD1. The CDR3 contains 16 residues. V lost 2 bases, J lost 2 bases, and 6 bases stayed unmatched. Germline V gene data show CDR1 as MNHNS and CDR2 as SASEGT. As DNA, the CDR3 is TGTGCCAGCAGTGAATACCGGACAGGGTACACAGATACGCAGTATTTT. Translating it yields CASSEYRTGYTDTQYF.

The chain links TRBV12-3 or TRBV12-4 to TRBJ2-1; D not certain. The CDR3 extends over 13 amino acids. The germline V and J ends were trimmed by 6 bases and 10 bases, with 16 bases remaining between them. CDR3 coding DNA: TGTGCCAGCAGCCCGATAGGTTTGAGGGAGCAGTTCTTC. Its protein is CASSPIGLREQFF.

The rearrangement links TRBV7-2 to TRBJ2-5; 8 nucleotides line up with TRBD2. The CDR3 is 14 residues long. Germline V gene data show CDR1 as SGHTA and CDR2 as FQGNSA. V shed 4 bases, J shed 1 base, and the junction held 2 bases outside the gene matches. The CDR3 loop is CASSYGGAQETQYF. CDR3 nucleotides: TGTGCCAGCAGCTACGGGGGGGCCCAAGAGACCCAGTACTTC.

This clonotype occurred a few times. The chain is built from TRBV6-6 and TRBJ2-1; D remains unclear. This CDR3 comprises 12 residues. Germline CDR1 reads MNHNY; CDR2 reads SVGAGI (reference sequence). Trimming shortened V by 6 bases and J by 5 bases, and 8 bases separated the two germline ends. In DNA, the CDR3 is TGTGCCAGCAGGAGGCTGGACAATGAGCAGTTCTTC. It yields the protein CASRRLDNEQFF.

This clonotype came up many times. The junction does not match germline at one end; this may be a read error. CDR3 bases: TGCGCCAGCAGCCAGGGGTCTGGGGCCAACGTCCTGACTTTC. Translating gives CASSQGSGANVLTF. The V gene is TRBV3-1, the J gene TRBJ2-6; D might be TRBD1 (6 bases). CDR3 length: 14 residues. Germline V CDR1 and CDR2: LGHDT, YNNKEL (reference sequence). Filled out from reference TRBV3-1 and TRBJ2-6, the complete variable domain reads DTAVSQTPKYLVTQMGNDKSIKCEQNLGHDTMYWYKQDSKKFLKIMFSYNNKELIINETVPNRFSPKSPDKAHLNLHINSLELGDSAVYFCASSQGSGANVLTFGAGSRLTVL.